Presented here are 24 T cell receptor beta chains from one specimen sequenced in a study of cytomegalovirus exposure and HLA in healthy donors. PCR primers comprised 60 Vbeta and 13 Jbeta primers. TCRdb's copy holds only in-frame clones and misses some; the assay was immunoSEQ multiplex PCR. The repertoire shows under 250,000 clones; the top ten hold more than 0.95%. The sequenced sample was PBMCs. These TCRs come from a girl aged 2-15 years in good health and CMV-seropositive.

The chain combines TRBV6-5 with TRBJ2-7; no firm D call. This CDR3 region has 13 residues. Germline assignment: CDR1 MNHEY and CDR2 SVGAGI. The V gene lost 6 bases and the J gene lost 3 bases, with 12 bases spanning the gap. CDR3: CASRRAKSYEQYF. In DNA form, the CDR3 reads TGTGCCAGCAGACGAGCGAAGAGCTACGAGCAGTACTTC.

The rearrangement uses TRBV28 and TRBJ1-4; D unresolved. Germline V gene lookup returns CDR1 MDHEN and CDR2 SYDVKM. Trimming took off 3 bases at V and 7 bases at J, with 24 bases between the two ends. CDR3 size: 18 residues. CDR3: CASSFEESVGRRTEKLFF. CDR3 coding DNA: TGTGCCAGCAGTTTTGAGGAGTCGGTTGGGAGGAGGACTGAAAAACTGTTTTTT.

The CDR3 protein is CASSLSVRGGYYGYTF. CDR3 in DNA: TGTGCCAGCAGTTTATCGGTCAGGGGAGGGTACTATGGCTACACCTTC. The V and J genes are TRBV27 and TRBJ1-2; TRBD1 is a possible D gene (6 bases). V lost 0 bases, J lost 3 bases, and 14 bases lay in between. This CDR3 is built from 16 residues. Germline assignment: CDR1 MNHEY and CDR2 SMNVEV (reference sequence).

The chain's CDR3 is CASSLTGAYEQYF. Written as DNA, the CDR3 is TGTGCCAGCAGCTTGACCGGGGCCTACGAGCAGTACTTC. The chain joins TRBV5-6 to TRBJ2-7, with TRBD2 as a possible D gene (5 bases). The CDR3 is 13 residues long. The V gene lost 1 base and the J gene lost 2 bases, with 7 bases spanning the gap. Germline V CDR1 and CDR2: SGHDT, YYEEEE.

The V call is TRBV4-1, the J call TRBJ2-3, with 10 bases that match TRBD2. CDR3 size: 15 residues. Germline CDR1 and CDR2: MGHRA and YSYEKL. The ends lost 1 base at V and 10 bases at J; junction bases unmatched: 8. The CDR3 DNA is TGCGCCAGCAGCCAAGTAGCGGGAGGACCTTCCCCGCAGTATTTT. Encoded protein: CASSQVAGGPSPQYF.

This sequence joins TRBV28 and TRBJ2-7; 9 bases fit TRBD1. CDR3 length: 14 residues. From germline, CDR1 is MDHEN and CDR2 SYDVKM. J gave up 4 bases and V 10 bases, and 11 bases lay outside the gene matches. For the CDR3, the DNA is TGTGCCACCGATCCGACGGGACAGGGTTACGAGCAGTACTTC. Translating gives CATDPTGQGYEQYF.

The chain combines TRBV2 with TRBJ2-5, with D possibly being TRBD2 (6 bases). Germline V CDR1 and CDR2: SNHLY, FYNNEI. The ends were cut back, 8 bases at V and 2 bases at J, with 12 bases in the middle. The CDR3 is made up of 13 amino acids. The CDR3 is CASPSGPQETQYF. In nucleotides, the CDR3 is TGTGCCAGCCCCAGCGGGCCACAAGAGACCCAGTACTTC.

V usage is TRBV10-3 and J usage is TRBJ2-1; D is uncertain. V lost 1 base and J lost 7, with 5 bases in between. This CDR3 has 12 amino acids. The germline CDR1 and CDR2 sequences are ENHRY and SYGVKD. The chain's CDR3 is CAISELVNEQFF. DNA of the CDR3: TGTGCCATCAGTGAGTTAGTGAATGAGCAGTTCTTC.

The chain joins TRBV10-3 to TRBJ2-7; 10 bases match TRBD1. Trimming cost V 6 bases and J 2 bases; bases outside gene matches: 4. The CDR3 consists of 14 residues. Germline-derived CDR1 and CDR2 are ENHRY and SYGVKD. In DNA form, the CDR3 reads TGTGCCATCAGGACCGGGACAGGGGCCTACGAGCAGTACTTC. It encodes CAIRTGTGAYEQYF.

The gene calls are TRBV10-1 and TRBJ2-2; TRBD2 might be the D (6 bases). This CDR3 is 14 amino acids long. In germline, CDR1 is WNHNN, CDR2 SYGVQD (reference sequence). V was cut by 5 bases and J by 5 bases, with 12 bases left in between. The CDR3 bases are TGCGCCAGCAGTCCGGACTACGGGACCGGGGAGCTGTTTTTT. Protein: CASSPDYGTGELFF.

The genes are TRBV19 and TRBJ2-7; 8 bases agree with TRBD2. V lost 5 bases, J lost 3 bases, and 21 bases stayed unmatched. Germline CDR1 is LNHDA and CDR2 is SQIVND (reference sequence). The CDR3 consists of 19 residues. The CDR3 is CASSRTAGTRSSNIYEQYF. The CDR3 DNA sequence: TGTGCCAGTAGTCGAACAGCCGGGACTAGGTCCTCAAACATCTACGAGCAGTACTTC.

The rearrangement uses TRBV6-1 and TRBJ2-7, with 8 nucleotides matching TRBD1. V was clipped by 5 bases and J by 7 bases; unmatched bases: 10. Germline assignment: CDR1 MNHNS and CDR2 SASEGT. This CDR3 has 14 amino acids. In DNA form, the CDR3 reads TGTGCCAGCAGTCCCCTGACAGGGGCGAGGGAGCAGTACTTC. Residues: CASSPLTGAREQYF.

The V and J genes are TRBV5-4 and TRBJ2-7, with TRBD2 as a possible D gene (6 bases). From germline, CDR1 is SGHNT and CDR2 YYREEE (reference sequence). The CDR3 totals 13 residues. V lost 0 bases and J lost 6, with 10 bases in between. The DNA for the CDR3 is TGTGCCAGCAGCTTGGGTGGACTAACCGAGCAGTACTTC. Translation: CASSLGGLTEQYF.

The chain recombines TRBV7-9 with TRBJ2-7; D might be TRBD1 (6 bases). There are 16 residues in the CDR3. CDR1 and CDR2 from the germline V gene are SEHNR and FQNEAQ (reference sequence). Trimming cost V 4 bases and J 0 bases, with 16 bases left between them. The CDR3 bases are TGTGCCAGCAGCTCCCCCCTCAGGGGCCACTCCTACGAGCAGTACTTC. Protein product: CASSSPLRGHSYEQYF.

This chain connects TRBV5-1 to TRBJ2-7, with D hard to call. In germline, CDR1 is SGHRS, CDR2 YFSETQ. V was shortened by 0 bases and J by 3 bases, with 7 bases between the two germline ends. CDR3 size: 13 residues. CDR3 bases: TGCGCCAGCAGCTTGGGTGGAGTCTACGAGCAGTACTTC. Its translation: CASSLGGVYEQYF.

The chain is built from TRBV5-1 and TRBJ1-2; D gene unclear. Between the trimmed V and J ends, which lost 1 base and 0 bases, there was a span of 10 bases. CDR1 is SGHRS, CDR2 YFSETQ, per germline. The CDR3 covers 15 residues. The CDR3 sequence is CASSLRLGANYGYTF. The CDR3 DNA reads as TGCGCCAGCAGCTTGCGGTTGGGAGCTAACTATGGCTACACCTTC.

This chain joins TRBV18 and TRBJ2-2; D perhaps matches TRBD1 (5 bases). Trimming pared 2 bases from V and 3 bases from J, leaving 16 bases between. The CDR3 is 17 amino acids. Germline assignment: CDR1 KGHSH and CDR2 LQKENI. The CDR3 region is CASSPGALRLHTGELFF. The CDR3 DNA sequence: TGTGCCAGCTCACCAGGGGCCCTTAGGCTGCACACCGGGGAGCTGTTTTTT.

The gene calls are TRBV18 and TRBJ2-1; TRBD2 matches 12 bases. V shed 4 bases and J 4 bases; nucleotides not matched to a gene: 8. CDR1 is KGHSH and CDR2 is LQKENI in the germline V gene. This CDR3 comprises 17 residues. The CDR3 DNA sequence: TGTGCCAGCTCACAGAAAGAGGGACTAGCGGGTTACAATGAGCAGTTCTTC. The encoded protein is CASSQKEGLAGYNEQFF.

The rearrangement uses TRBV19 and TRBJ1-2; 7 bases align to TRBD1. The CDR3 runs to 15 residues. The V gene end was trimmed by 5 bases and the J gene end by 3 bases; junction bases not matched to a gene: 9. Germline V gives CDR1 LNHDA, CDR2 SQIVND (reference sequence). The CDR3 bases are TGTGCCAGTAGTTTTACAGGGGCCGAGGACTATGGCTACACCTTC. This sequence encodes CASSFTGAEDYGYTF.

CDR3 sequence reads: CASSLSGTQGADTQYF. The CDR3 bases are TGCGCCAGCAGCTTGTCGGGCACACAGGGAGCAGATACGCAGTATTTT. This chain links TRBV5-1 with TRBJ2-3; D perhaps matches TRBD1 (6 bases). This CDR3 region has 16 residues. Germline CDR1 SGHRS, CDR2 YFSETQ. With 1 base removed from V and 4 bases from J, the gap between germline ends came to 16 bases.

The V call is TRBV7-8, the J call TRBJ2-3; 9 positions match TRBD2. J gave up 3 bases and V 1 base, and 8 bases lay outside the gene matches. The CDR3 spans 17 residues. From germline, CDR1 is SGHVS and CDR2 FQNEAQ. The CDR3 sequence: CASSLVAGGDGTDTQYF. The CDR3, as DNA: TGTGCCAGCAGCTTAGTCGCGGGAGGGGATGGGACAGATACGCAGTATTTT.

CDR3 in amino acids: CASSDHGETQYF. CDR3 nucleotides: TGCGCCAGCAGTGATCACGGAGAGACCCAGTACTTC. The chain combines TRBV10-1 with TRBJ2-5; D is ambiguous. Between the trimmed V and J ends, which lost 3 bases and 4 bases, there was a span of 6 bases. The CDR3 sequence is 12 residues long. Germline CDR1 WNHNN, CDR2 SYGVQD (reference sequence).

The chain carries TRBV7-5 and TRBJ2-2; TRBD2 is the table's D call, not checked against the DNA. TRBV7-5 is a pseudogene locus. The CDR3 runs 18 residues. The CDR3 reads CVRSPLGGPLGGHGELFF. The CDR3 DNA sequence: TGTGTCAGAAGCCCACTCGGAGGACCCCTCGGGGGGCACGGGGAGCTGTTTTTT.

V gene TRBV15 combines with J gene TRBJ1-2; 7 bases fit TRBD1. J gave up 6 bases and V 3 bases, and 16 bases lay outside the gene matches. The germline gives CDR1 LNHNV, CDR2 YYDKDF (reference sequence). The CDR3 length is 17 residues. The CDR3: CATSRLSLTGKKHGYTF. In nucleotides, the CDR3 is TGTGCCACCAGCAGGCTATCATTGACAGGGAAGAAGCATGGCTACACCTTC.